This TCR beta chain was captured in a study of cytomegalovirus exposure and HLA in healthy donors. Sequencing was performed with immunoSEQ multiplex PCR; in TCRdb, only in-frame clones are kept and a portion is missing. Among 150,000 to 200,000 clones listed, about 82% were seen once. With regard to this clone: No antigen is known for it.

Study observations and caveats: Through in vitro validation, three CMV-associated chains were shown to be specific for CMV antigens. Reportedly, diagnosis of cytomegalovirus status by the classifier showed high specificity and sensitivity. According to a later analysis, TCR clusters from the first cohort tended to co-occur in the 120 or so validation repertoires.

This clonotype was sampled from a woman aged 18-29 years in good health and CMV-seronegative. Sequenced: PBMCs.

CDR3 protein: CASSPRSAGNTIYF. Here the CDR3 DNA reads TGTGCCAGCAGCCCCCGTTCAGCTGGAAACACCATATATTTT. The chain recombines TRBV9 with TRBJ1-3; D not resolved. Trimming pared 4 bases from V and 2 bases from J, leaving 10 bases between. The CDR3 consists of 14 residues. From germline, CDR1 is SGDLS and CDR2 YYNGEE. The full variable domain, rest sourced from reference TRBV9 and TRBJ1-3, is DSGVTQTPKHLITATGQRVTLRCSPRSGDLSVYWYQQSLDQGLQFLIQYYNGEERAKGNILERFSAQQFPDLHSELNLSSLELGDSALYFCASSPRSAGNTIYFGEGSWLTVV.